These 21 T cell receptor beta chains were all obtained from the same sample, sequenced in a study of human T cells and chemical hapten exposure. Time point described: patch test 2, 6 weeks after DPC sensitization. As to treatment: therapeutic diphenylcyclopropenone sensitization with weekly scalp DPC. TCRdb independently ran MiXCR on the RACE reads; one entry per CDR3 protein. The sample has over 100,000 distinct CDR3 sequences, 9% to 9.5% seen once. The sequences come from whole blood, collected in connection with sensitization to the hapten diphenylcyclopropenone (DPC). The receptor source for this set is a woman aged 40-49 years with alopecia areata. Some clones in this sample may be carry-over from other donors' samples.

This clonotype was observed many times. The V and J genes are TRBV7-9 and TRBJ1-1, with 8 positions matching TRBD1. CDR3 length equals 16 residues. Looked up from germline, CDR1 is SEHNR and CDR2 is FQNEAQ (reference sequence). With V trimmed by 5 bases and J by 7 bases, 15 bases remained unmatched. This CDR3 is CASSVSQTGVRGEAFF. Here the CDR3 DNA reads TGTGCCAGCAGCGTCTCCCAGACAGGGGTACGTGGTGAAGCTTTCTTT.

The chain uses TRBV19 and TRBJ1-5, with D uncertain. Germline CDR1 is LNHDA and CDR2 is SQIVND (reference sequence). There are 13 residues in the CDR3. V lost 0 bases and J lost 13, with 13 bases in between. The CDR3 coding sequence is TGTGCCAGTAGTATAGAAGGACCGTTTGTGCAGCATTTT. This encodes CASSIEGPFVQHF. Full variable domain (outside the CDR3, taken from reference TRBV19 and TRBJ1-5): DGGITQSPKYLFRKEGQNVTLSCEQNLNHDAMYWYRQDPGQGLRLIYYSQIVNDFQKGDIAEGYSVSREKKESFPLTVTSAQKNPTAFYLCASSIEGPFVQHFGDGTRLSIL.

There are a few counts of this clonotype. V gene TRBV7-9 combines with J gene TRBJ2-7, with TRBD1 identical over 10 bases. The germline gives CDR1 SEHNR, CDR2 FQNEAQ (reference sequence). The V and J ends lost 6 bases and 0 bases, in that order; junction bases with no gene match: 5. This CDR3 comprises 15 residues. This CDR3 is CASRSTGGGSYEQYF. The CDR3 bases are TGTGCCAGCAGATCGACAGGGGGCGGCTCCTACGAGCAGTACTTC. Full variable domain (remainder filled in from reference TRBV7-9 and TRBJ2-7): DTGVSQNPRHKITKRGQNVTFRCDPISEHNRLYWYRQTLGQGPEFLTYFQNEAQLEKSRLLSDRFSAERPKGSFSTLEIQRTEQGDSAMYLCASRSTGGGSYEQYFGPGTRLTVT.

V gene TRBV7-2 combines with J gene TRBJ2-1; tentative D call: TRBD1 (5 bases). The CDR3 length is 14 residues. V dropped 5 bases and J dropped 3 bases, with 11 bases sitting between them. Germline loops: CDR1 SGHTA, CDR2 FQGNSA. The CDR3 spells CASSPRELYNEQFF. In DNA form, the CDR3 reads TGTGCCAGCAGCCCCAGGGAACTCTACAATGAGCAGTTCTTC.

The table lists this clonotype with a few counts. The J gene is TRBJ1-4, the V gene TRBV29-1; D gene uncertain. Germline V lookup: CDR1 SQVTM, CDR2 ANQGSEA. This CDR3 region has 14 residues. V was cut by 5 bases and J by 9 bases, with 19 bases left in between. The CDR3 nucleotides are TGCAGCGTTTCCCTAGATGTGGAGAGGAAAAAACTGTTTTTT. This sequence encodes CSVSLDVERKKLFF.

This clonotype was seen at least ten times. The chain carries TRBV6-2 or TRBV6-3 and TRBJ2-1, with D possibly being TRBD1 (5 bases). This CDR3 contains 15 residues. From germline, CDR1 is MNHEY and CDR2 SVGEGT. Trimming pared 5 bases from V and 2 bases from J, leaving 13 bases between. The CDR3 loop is CASSPHDRAYNEQFF. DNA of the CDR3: TGTGCCAGCAGTCCTCACGACAGAGCCTACAATGAGCAGTTCTTC.

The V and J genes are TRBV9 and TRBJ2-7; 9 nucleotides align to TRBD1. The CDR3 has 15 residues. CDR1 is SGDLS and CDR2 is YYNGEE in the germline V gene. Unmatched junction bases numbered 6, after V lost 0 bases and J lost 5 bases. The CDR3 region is CASSVGGQGFHEQYF. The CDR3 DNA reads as TGTGCCAGCAGCGTAGGGGGACAGGGTTTCCACGAGCAGTACTTC.

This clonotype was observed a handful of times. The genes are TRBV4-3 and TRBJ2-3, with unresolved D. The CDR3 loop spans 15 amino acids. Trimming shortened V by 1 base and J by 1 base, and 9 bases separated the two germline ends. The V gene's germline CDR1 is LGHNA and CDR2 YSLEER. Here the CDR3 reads CASSQVLFGTDTQYF. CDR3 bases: TGCGCCAGCAGCCAAGTCCTTTTCGGCACAGATACGCAGTATTTT.

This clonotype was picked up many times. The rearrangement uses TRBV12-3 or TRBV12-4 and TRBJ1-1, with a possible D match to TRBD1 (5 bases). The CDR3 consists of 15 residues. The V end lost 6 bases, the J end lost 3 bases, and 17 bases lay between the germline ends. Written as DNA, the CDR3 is TGTGCCAGCAGCCGGGGGTTGGGGCGGGACACTGAAGCTTTCTTT. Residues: CASSRGLGRDTEAFF.

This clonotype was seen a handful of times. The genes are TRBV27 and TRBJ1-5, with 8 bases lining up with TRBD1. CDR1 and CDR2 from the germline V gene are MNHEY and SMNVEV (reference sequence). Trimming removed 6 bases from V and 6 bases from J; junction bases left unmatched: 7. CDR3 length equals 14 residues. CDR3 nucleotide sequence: TGTGCCAGCAGAATGACAGGGGCGGGTCAGCCCCAGCATTTT. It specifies CASRMTGAGQPQHF.

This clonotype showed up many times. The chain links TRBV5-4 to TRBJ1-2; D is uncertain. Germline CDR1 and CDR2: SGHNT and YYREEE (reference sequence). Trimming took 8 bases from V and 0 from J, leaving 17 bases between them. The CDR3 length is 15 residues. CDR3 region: CASKLDVGTNYGYTF. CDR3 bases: TGTGCCAGTAAACTTGACGTGGGGACTAACTATGGCTACACCTTC.

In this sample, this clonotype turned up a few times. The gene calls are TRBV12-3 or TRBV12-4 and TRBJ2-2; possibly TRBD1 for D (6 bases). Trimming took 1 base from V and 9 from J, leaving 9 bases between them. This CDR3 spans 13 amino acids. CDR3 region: CASSLEGVRELFF. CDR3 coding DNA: TGTGCCAGCAGTTTAGAGGGGGTCCGGGAGCTGTTTTTT.

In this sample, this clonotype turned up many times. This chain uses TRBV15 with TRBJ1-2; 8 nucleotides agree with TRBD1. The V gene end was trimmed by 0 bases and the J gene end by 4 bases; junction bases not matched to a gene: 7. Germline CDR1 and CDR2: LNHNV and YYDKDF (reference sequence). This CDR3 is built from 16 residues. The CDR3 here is CATSRDMTGAFYGYTF. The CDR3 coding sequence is TGTGCCACCAGCAGAGATATGACAGGGGCGTTCTATGGCTACACCTTC.

This CDR3 is CASRLDRNYGYTF. The DNA of the CDR3 is TGTGCCAGCAGACTCGACAGGAACTATGGCTACACCTTC. The chain carries TRBV6-2 or TRBV6-3 and TRBJ1-2; possibly TRBD1 for D (6 bases). The germline V gene has CDR1 MNHEY and CDR2 SVGEGT. This CDR3 spans 13 amino acids. V lost 6 bases and J lost 2, with 10 bases in between.

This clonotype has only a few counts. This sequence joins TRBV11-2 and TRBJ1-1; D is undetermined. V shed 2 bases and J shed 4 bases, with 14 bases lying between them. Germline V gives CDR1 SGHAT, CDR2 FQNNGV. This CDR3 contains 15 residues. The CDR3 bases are TGTGCCAGCAGCTTAAACCCCACGGCAGGCACTGAAGCTTTCTTT. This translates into CASSLNPTAGTEAFF.

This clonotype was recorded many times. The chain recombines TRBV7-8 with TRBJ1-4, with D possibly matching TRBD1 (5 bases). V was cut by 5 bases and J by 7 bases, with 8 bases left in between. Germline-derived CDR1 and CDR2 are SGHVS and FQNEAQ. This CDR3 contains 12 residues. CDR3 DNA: TGTGCCAGCAGCCCGGGGCGTGAAAAACTGTTTTTT. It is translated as CASSPGREKLFF.

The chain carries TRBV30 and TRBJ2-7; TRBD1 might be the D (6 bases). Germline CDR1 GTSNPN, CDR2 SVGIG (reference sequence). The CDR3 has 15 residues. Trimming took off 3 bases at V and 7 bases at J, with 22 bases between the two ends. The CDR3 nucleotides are TGTGCCTGGAGACTTGAGGGACATCGGCCGGGGGAGCAGTACTTC. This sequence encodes CAWRLEGHRPGEQYF.

The CDR3 region has the DNA TGTGCCAGCTCACCAATTGATGGGGCCTATGGCTACACCTTC. This encodes CASSPIDGAYGYTF. The gene calls are TRBV18 and TRBJ1-2; D may be TRBD1 (5 bases). The CDR3 contains 14 residues. Germline V gene sequence: CDR1 KGHSH, CDR2 LQKENI. Trimming pared 2 bases from V and 4 bases from J, leaving 11 bases between. The full variable domain, completed using reference TRBV18 and TRBJ1-2, is NAGVMQNPRHLVRRRGQEARLRCSPMKGHSHVYWYRQLPEEGLKFMVYLQKENIIDESGMPKERFSAEFPKEGPSILRIQQVVRGDSAAYFCASSPIDGAYGYTFGSGTRLTVV.

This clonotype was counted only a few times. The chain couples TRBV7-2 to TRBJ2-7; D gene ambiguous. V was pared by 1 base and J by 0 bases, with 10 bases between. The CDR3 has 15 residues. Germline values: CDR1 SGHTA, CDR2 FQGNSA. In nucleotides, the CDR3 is TGTGCCAGCAGCTTAGGGGTTCCGTCCTCCTACGAGCAGTACTTC. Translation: CASSLGVPSSYEQYF.

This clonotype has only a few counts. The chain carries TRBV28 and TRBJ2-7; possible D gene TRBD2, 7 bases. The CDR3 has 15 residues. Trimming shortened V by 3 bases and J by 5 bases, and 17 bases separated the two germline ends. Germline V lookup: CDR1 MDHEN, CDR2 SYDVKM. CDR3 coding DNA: TGTGCCAGCAGTTTCGGGGGGCGTTCCACTAACGAGCAGTACTTC. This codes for CASSFGGRSTNEQYF.

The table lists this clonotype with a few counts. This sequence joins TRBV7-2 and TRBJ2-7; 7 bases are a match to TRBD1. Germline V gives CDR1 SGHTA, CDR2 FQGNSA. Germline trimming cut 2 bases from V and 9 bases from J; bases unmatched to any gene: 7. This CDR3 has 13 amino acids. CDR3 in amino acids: CASSLPGTAGQYF. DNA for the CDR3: TGTGCCAGCAGCTTACCGGGGACAGCCGGGCAGTACTTC.